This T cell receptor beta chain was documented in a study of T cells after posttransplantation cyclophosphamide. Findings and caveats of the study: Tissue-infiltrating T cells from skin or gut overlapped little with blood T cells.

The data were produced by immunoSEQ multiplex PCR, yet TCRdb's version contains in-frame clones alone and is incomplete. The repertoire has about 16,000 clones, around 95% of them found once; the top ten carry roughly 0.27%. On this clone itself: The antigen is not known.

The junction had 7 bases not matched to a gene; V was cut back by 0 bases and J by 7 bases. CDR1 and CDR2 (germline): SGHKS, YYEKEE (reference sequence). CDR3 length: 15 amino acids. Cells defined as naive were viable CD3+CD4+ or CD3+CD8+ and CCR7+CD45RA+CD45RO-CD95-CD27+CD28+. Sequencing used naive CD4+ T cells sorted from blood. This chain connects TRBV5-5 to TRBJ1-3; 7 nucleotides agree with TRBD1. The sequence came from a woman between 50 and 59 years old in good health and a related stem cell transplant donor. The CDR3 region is CASSLVRQGFNTIYF. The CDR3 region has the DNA TGTGCCAGCAGCTTGGTCCGACAGGGCTTCAACACCATATATTTT.